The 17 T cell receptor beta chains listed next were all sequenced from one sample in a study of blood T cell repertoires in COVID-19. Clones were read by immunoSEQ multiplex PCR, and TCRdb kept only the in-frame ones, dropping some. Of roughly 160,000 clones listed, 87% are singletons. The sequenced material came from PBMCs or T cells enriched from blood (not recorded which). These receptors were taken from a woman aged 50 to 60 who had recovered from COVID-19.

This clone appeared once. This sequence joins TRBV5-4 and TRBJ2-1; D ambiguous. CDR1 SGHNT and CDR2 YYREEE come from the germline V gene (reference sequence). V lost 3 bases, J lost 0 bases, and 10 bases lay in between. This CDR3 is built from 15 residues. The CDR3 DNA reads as TGTGCCAGCAGCTCGTCAGGCAGCTCCTACAATGAGCAGTTCTTC. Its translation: CASSSSGSSYNEQFF.

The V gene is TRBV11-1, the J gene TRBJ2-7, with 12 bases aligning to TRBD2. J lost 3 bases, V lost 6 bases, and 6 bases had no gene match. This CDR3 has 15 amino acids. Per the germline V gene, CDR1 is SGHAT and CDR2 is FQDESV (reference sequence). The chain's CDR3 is CASSSGTSGYYEQYF. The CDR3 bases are TGTGCCAGCAGTTCCGGGACTAGCGGGTACTACGAGCAGTACTTC.

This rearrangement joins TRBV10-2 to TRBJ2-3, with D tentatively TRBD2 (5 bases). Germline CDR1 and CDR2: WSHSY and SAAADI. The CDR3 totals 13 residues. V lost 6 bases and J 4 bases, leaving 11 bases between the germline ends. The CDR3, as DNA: TGCGCCAGCAGAACTAGTAACTCAGATACGCAGTATTTT. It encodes CASRTSNSDTQYF.

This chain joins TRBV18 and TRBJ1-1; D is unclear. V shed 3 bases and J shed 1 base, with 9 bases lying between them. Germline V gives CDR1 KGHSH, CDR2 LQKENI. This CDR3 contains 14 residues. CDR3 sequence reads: CASSPPNGNTEAFF. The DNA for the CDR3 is TGTGCCAGCTCACCTCCGAACGGGAACACTGAAGCTTTCTTT.

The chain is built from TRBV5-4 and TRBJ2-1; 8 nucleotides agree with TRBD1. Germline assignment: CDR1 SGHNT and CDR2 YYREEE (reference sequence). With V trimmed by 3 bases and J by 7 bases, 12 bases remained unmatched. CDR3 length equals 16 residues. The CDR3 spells CASSSGGSRGQNEQFF. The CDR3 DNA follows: TGTGCCAGCAGCTCCGGCGGCTCCAGGGGGCAAAATGAGCAGTTCTTC. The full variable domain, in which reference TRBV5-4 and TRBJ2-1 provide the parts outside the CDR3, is ETGVTQSPTHLIKTRGQQVTLRCSSQSGHNTVSWYQQALGQGPQFIFQYYREEENGRGNFPPRFSGLQFPNYSSELNVNALELDDSALYLCASSSGGSRGQNEQFFGPGTRLTVL.

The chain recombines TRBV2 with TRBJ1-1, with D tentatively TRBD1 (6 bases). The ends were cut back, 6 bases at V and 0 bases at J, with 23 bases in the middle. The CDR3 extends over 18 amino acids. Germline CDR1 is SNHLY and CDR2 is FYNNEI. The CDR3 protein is CASRERRQARGMNTEAFF. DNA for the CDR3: TGTGCCAGCAGGGAACGAAGACAGGCTAGGGGAATGAACACTGAAGCTTTCTTT.

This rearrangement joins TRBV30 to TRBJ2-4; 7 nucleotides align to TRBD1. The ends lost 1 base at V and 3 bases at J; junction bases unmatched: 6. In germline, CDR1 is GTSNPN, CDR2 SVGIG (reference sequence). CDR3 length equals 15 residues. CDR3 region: CAWSGQGDGKNIQYF. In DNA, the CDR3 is TGTGCCTGGAGTGGACAGGGTGATGGCAAAAACATTCAGTACTTC.

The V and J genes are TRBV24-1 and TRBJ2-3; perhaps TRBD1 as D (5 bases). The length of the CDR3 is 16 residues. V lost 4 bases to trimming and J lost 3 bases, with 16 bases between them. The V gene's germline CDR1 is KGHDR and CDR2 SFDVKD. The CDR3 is CATSDSGQVVTDTQYF. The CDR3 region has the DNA TGTGCCACCAGTGACTCCGGACAAGTCGTTACAGATACGCAGTATTTT.

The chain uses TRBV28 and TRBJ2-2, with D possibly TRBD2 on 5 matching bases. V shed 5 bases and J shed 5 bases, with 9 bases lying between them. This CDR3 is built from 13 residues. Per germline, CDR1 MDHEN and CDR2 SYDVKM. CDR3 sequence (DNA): TGTGCCAGCAGTCTTCCGGGAACCGGGGAGCTGTTTTTT. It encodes CASSLPGTGELFF. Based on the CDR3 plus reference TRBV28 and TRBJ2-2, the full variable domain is DVKVTQSSRYLVKRTGEKVFLECVQDMDHENMFWYRQDPGLGLRLIYFSYDVKMKEKGDIPEGYSVSREKKERFSLILESASTNQTSMYLCASSLPGTGELFFGEGSRLTVL.

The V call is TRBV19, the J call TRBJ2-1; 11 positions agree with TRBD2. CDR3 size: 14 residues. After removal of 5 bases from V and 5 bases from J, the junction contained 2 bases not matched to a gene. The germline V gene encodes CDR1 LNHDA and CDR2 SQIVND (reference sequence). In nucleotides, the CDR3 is TGTGCCAGTAGTTTACTAGCGGGAGACAATGAGCAGTTCTTC. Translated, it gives CASSLLAGDNEQFF.

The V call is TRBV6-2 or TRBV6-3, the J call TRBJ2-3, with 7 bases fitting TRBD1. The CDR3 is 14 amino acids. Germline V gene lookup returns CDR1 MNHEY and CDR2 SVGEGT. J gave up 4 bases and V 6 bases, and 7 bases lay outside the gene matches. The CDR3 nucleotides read TGTGCCAGCAGCAGGGACAGTGAAGCAGATACGCAGTATTTT. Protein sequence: CASSRDSEADTQYF.

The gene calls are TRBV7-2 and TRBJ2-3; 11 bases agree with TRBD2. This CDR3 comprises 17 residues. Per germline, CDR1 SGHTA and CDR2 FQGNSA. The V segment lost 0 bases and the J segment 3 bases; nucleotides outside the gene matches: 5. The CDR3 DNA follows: TGTGCCAGCAGCTTAGCATGGCTAGCGGGAGGTACAGATACGCAGTATTTT. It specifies CASSLAWLAGGTDTQYF.

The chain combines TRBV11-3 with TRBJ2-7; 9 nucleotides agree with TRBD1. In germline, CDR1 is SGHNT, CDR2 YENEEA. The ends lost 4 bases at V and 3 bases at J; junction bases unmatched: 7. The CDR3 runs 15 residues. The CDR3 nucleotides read TGTGCCAGCAGCTCAGCGGGGACAGGGAGCTACGAGCAGTACTTC. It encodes CASSSAGTGSYEQYF.

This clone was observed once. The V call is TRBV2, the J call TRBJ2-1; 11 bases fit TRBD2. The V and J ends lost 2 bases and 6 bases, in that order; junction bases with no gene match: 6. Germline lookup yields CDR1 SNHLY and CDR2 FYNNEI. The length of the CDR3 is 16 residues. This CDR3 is CASSETSGSWVNEQFF. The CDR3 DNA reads TGTGCCAGCAGTGAAACTAGCGGGAGTTGGGTCAATGAGCAGTTCTTC.

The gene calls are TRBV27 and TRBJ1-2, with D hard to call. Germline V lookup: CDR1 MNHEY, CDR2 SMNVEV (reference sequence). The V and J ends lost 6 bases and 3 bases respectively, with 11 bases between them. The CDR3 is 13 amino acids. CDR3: CASRGRGDYGYTF. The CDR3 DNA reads TGTGCCAGCAGAGGGCGGGGTGACTATGGCTACACCTTC.

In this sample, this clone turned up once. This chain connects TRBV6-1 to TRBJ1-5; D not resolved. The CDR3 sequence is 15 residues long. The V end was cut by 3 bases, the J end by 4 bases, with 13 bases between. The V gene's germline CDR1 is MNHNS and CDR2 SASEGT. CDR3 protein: CASSDFTRPNQPQHF. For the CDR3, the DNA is TGTGCCAGCAGTGATTTCACGAGGCCGAATCAGCCCCAGCATTTT.

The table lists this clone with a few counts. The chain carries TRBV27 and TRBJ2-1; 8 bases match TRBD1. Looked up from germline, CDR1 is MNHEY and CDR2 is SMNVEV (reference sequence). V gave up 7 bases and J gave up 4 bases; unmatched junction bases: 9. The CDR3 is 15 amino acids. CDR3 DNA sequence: TGTGCCAGCAACAAGGGACAGGCGTTATACAATGAGCAGTTCTTC. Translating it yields CASNKGQALYNEQFF.